This record concerns one T cell receptor (beta chain) sequence. The CDR3 end lies 3 residues beyond the end of the read and is filled in from the germline J gene. The data stem from a study of T cells in women clearing cervical HPV infection. Study-wide context: Cases were women with histologically confirmed HPV16-related CIN3 or worse, including a couple of invasive cancers. Only a few women had HLA typing results available.

The CDR3 has 16 residues. Germline values: CDR1 SGHVS, CDR2 FNYEAQ. The V gene lost 1 base and the J gene lost 6 bases, with 15 bases spanning the gap. Some clones are missing from TCRdb's copy, which holds only in-frame ones; the method was immunoSEQ multiplex PCR. This listing includes 30,000 to 40,000 clones. Sample: blood buffy coat. This chain links TRBV7-6 with TRBJ2-2, with D perhaps matching TRBD2 (7 bases). The TCR sequence derives from a woman between 18 and 70 years old with a cervical HPV16 infection that either progressed to CIN3+ or cleared (not recorded which). The CDR3 bases that were read are TGTGCCAGCAGCTTAGGTCTCGGGGGGCCCCCCGGGGAG. Its translation: CASSLGLGGPPGE. The whole CDR3 sequence reads CASSLGLGGPPGELFF.